This is a list of T cell receptor beta chains from one sample in a study of beta chain features in type 1 diabetes. Sequencing used immunoSEQ multiplex PCR; TCRdb keeps in-frame clones, though not all of them. The data show roughly 350,000 clones, 8% to 10% seen once. The sequenced material came from central memory CD4+ T cells from blood. The origin of the receptors is a man aged 25 to 40 with type 1 diabetes. Both conserved end residues are part of each CDR3. Each record gives: clone size, V gene, J gene, CDR3 protein. For some rows the clone size is stated as once, few or many, or as a class when expanded; others skip it.

abundance: .
v_gene: TRBV10-2
j_gene: TRBJ1-5
CDR3aa: CASSESSYQPQHF

abundance: .
v_gene: TRBV6-6
j_gene: TRBJ1-5
CDR3aa: CASNQQGNQPQHF

abundance: .
v_gene: TRBV7-2
j_gene: TRBJ2-5
CDR3aa: CASSPQALGETQYF

abundance: .
v_gene: TRBV7-9
j_gene: TRBJ2-2
CDR3aa: CASSRGTSGNTGELFF

abundance: many
v_gene: TRBV28
j_gene: TRBJ2-7
CDR3aa: CASRNSYEQYF

abundance: few
v_gene: TRBV2
j_gene: TRBJ2-1
CDR3aa: CASSSRTSFDEQFF

abundance: few
v_gene: TRBV7-2
j_gene: TRBJ2-5
CDR3aa: CASSHDGYSQRNQETQYF

abundance: few
v_gene: TRBV27
j_gene: TRBJ1-2
CDR3aa: CASRRDSISNYGYTF

abundance: few
v_gene: TRBV5-1
j_gene: TRBJ2-3
CDR3aa: CASSSAWDTETWRTDTQYF

abundance: few
v_gene: TRBV9
j_gene: TRBJ2-1
CDR3aa: CASSVGRDHEQFF

abundance: .
v_gene: TRBV7-2
j_gene: TRBJ2-7
CDR3aa: CASSDIYEQYF

abundance: .
v_gene: TRBV10-3
j_gene: TRBJ1-1
CDR3aa: CAISWGQTNTEAFF

abundance: .
v_gene: TRBV5-1
j_gene: TRBJ2-3
CDR3aa: CASSRGDPAAPDTQYF

abundance: few
v_gene: TRBV28
j_gene: TRBJ1-4
CDR3aa: CASSLRGTEGVGKLFF

abundance: .
v_gene: TRBV11-3
j_gene: TRBJ2-3
CDR3aa: CASSFGAGATDTQYF